This T cell receptor (beta chain) emerged from a study of T cell responses to AZD1222 COVID-19 vaccine. Study findings and constraints: Donors, mostly white British, included more females; clonal diversity was possibly underestimated. Spike was spanned by vaccine-associated CD4 TCRs, which were dominant at 160-218 and 743-854.

The CDR3 runs 13 residues. Germline V lookup: CDR1 MNHEY, CDR2 SVGAGI. V gave up 4 bases and J gave up 6 bases; unmatched junction bases: 2. About this clone: The antigen remains undetermined.

The protocol was immunoSEQ multiplex PCR, while the TCRdb copy is restricted to in-frame clones and leaves out a portion. The sample includes 200,000 to 250,000 clones, 85% to 95% of them seen just once. J is TRBJ2-2 and V is TRBV6-5; 7 nucleotides match TRBD2. This specimen was peripheral blood, taken on day 0 of MenACWY control vaccination. The receptor was derived from an adult in good health. The CDR3 DNA follows: TGTGCCAGCAGTTTTACTAGCGCCGGGGAGCTGTTTTTT. This codes for CASSFTSAGELFF.